Sequencing of this TCR beta chain was carried out in a study of beta chain features in type 1 diabetes. A word on this clone: The antigen is unknown.

Expressed TCRB transcripts were sequenced after all isolated RNA was converted to cDNA. Sequencing used immunoSEQ multiplex PCR; TCRdb keeps in-frame clones, though not all of them. The data contain roughly 370,000 clones, about 15% of them singletons. Whole-study results and caveats: Across patients, naive, central memory and Treg TCRB repertoires exhibited apparently greater similarity than was observed across healthy donors. High-TCR-expressing cells could be over-represented by cDNA sequencing. Although PCR might favor shorter templates, it would do so equally in patients and controls. Patients with type 1 diabetes carried fewer insertions and had more deletions at their VDJ junctions.

Germline trimming cut 4 bases from V and 4 bases from J; bases unmatched to any gene: 9. The germline gives CDR1 SEHNR, CDR2 FQNEAQ (reference sequence). The CDR3 consists of 16 residues. The sample consisted of naive CD4+ T cells from blood. The sequence was collected from a man younger than 40 in good health. This chain connects TRBV7-9 to TRBJ2-5; 10 bases are shared with TRBD2. CDR3 sequence: CASSSGSGGAAETQYF. DNA for the CDR3: TGTGCCAGCAGCTCGGGGAGCGGGGGGGCAGCAGAGACCCAGTACTTC.